The TCR beta chain under discussion was sequenced for a study of sequential checkpoint blockade in melanoma. Treatment described: randomized to nivolumab then ipilimumab (arm A) or the reverse (arm B). This clone has only a few counts. V lost 6 bases and J lost 5; bases outside the gene matches: 9. Germline lookup yields CDR1 MNHGY and CDR2 SAAAGT. The CDR3 covers 16 residues. Libraries were prepared by immunoSEQ multiplex PCR; TCRdb keeps only in-frame clonotypes and omits some of them. The sample shows about 6,400 clones, under 25% of them seen only once. The source material was tumor tissue (inferred from file names), sampled from a patient given nivolumab and ipilimumab in sequence. The chain employs TRBV6-8 and TRBJ2-3; 12 positions match TRBD2. The receptor was isolated from a human donor with melanoma. As DNA, the CDR3 is TGTGCCAGCAGAACCGGACTAGCGGGAAACGGAGATACGCAGTATTTT. Translation gives CASRTGLAGNGDTQYF.